Listed here is a single TCR beta chain. RNA transcripts gave rise to amplified TCR beta CDR3 regions. During a first-round RT-PCR of the TCR CDR3, the HTBI primer set was used. TCRdb reprocessed the multiplex PCR reads with MiXCR, giving one entry per CDR3 protein. The repertoire holds roughly 570,000 distinct CDR3 sequences, with approximately 44% as singletons. The sample comes from a study of T cells in Graves' hyperthyroidism and ophthalmopathy. CDR1 WSHSY and CDR2 SAAADI come from the germline V gene. The CDR3 is 15 residues long. The V and J ends lost 4 bases and 4 bases, in that order; junction bases with no gene match: 9. It was uncontrolled infection, other autoimmune disease, pregnancy or lactation that excluded patients.

The sequence came from an adult woman with Graves' disease, either hyperthyroidism or ophthalmopathy (not recorded which). The chain carries TRBV10-2 and TRBJ1-2; 7 bases are shared with TRBD1. Sequences were obtained from peripheral blood or thyroid tissue (not recorded which). CDR3 sequence: CASSVGQSSLYGYTF. The CDR3 DNA reads as TGCGCCAGCAGTGTGGGACAGTCAAGTCTCTATGGCTACACCTTC.